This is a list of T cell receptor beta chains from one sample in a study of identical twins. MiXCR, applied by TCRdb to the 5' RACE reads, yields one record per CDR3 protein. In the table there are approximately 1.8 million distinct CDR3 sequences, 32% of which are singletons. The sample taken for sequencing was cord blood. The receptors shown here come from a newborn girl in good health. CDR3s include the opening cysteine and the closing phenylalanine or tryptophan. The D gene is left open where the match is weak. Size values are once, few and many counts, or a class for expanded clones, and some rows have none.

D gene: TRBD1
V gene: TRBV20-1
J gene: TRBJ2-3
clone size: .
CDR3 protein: CSARRQGALSTQYF
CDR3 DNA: TGCAGTGCTAGAAGGCAGGGGGCCCTCTCGACGCAGTATTTT

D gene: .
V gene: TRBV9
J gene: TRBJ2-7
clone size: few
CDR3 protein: CASSPHGTGGTEPYEQYF
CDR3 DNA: TGTGCCAGCAGCCCTCATGGGACGGGGGGGACAGAGCCCTACGAGCAGTACTTC

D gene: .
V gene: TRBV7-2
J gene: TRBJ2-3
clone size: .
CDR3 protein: CASSPKISLADTQYF
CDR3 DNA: TGTGCCAGCAGCCCCAAGATCTCGCTCGCGGATACGCAGTATTTT

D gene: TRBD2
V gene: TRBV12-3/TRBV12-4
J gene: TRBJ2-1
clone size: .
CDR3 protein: CASSLARIGRAYNEQFF
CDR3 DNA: TGTGCCAGCAGTTTAGCGCGGATCGGGAGGGCCTACAATGAGCAGTTCTTC

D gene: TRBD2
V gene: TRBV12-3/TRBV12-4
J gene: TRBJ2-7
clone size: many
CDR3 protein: CASRQGVAGSFYEQYF
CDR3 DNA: TGTGCCAGCAGACAAGGAGTAGCGGGAAGTTTCTACGAGCAGTACTTC

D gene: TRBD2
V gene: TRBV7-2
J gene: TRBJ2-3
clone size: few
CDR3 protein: CASSLLRLADSTDTQYF
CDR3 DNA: TGTGCCAGCAGCTTGCTTCGTCTAGCGGATAGCACAGATACGCAGTATTTT

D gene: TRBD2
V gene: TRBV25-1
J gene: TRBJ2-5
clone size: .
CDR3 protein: CASSEFSRLAGFQETQYF
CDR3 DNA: TGTGCCAGCAGTGAATTCTCACGACTAGCGGGTTTCCAAGAGACCCAGTACTTC

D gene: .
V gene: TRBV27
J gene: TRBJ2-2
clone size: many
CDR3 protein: CASSFSNTGELFF
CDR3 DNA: TGTGCCAGCAGTTTCTCGAACACCGGGGAGCTGTTTTTT

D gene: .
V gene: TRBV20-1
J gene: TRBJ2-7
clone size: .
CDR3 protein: CSAHRDLRTYEQYF
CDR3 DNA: TGCAGTGCTCACCGGGACTTAAGGACCTACGAGCAGTACTTC

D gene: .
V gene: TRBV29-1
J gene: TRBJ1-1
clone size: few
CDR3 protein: CSVGNRLSNTEAFF
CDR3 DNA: TGCAGCGTTGGAAACAGGTTGTCGAACACTGAAGCTTTCTTT

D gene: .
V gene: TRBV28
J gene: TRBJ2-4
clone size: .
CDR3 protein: CASSLPDSKQYF
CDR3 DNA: TGTGCCAGCAGTTTGCCCGACAGTAAGCAGTACTTC

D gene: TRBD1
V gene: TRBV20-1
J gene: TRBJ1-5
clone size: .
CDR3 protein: CSAHTGDQPQHF
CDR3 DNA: TGCAGTGCGCACACAGGGGATCAGCCCCAGCATTTT

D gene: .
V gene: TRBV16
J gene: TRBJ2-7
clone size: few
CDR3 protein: CASSRTTDYEQYF
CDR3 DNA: TGTGCCAGCAGCCGAACGACAGACTACGAGCAGTACTTC

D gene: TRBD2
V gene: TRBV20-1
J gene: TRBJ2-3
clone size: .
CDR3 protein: CSARRPDLAGVGTQYF
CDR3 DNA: TGCAGTGCTAGGAGGCCCGATTTAGCGGGAGTAGGTACGCAGTATTTT

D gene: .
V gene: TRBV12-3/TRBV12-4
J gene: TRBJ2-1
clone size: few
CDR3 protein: CASSSGTPAYNEQFF
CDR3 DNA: TGTGCCAGCAGTTCGGGGACGCCCGCCTACAATGAGCAGTTCTTC

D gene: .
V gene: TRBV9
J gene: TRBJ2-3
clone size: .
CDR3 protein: CASSVGPRADTQYF
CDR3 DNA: TGTGCCAGCAGCGTAGGCCCCAGGGCTGATACGCAGTATTTT

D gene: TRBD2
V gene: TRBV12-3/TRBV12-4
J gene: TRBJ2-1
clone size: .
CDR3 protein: CASRSEGLAIQFSYNEQFF
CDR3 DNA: TGTGCCAGCAGAAGCGAGGGACTAGCGATTCAGTTTTCGTACAATGAGCAGTTCTTC

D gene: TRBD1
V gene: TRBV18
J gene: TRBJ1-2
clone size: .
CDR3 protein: CASSRGQGLGYTF
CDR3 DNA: TGTGCCAGCTCACGAGGACAGGGCTTAGGCTACACCTTC

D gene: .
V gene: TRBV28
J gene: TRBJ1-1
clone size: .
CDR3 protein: CASSYKLGGRTEAFF
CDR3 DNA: TGTGCCAGCAGTTATAAATTAGGGGGGAGGACTGAAGCTTTCTTT

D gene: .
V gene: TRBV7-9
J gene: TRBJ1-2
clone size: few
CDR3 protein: CASSLALGAQGYTF
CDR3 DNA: TGTGCCAGCAGCTTAGCGCTGGGGGCGCAGGGCTACACCTTC

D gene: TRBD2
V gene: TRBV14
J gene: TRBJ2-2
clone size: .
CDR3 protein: CASSGTSGSRTGELFF
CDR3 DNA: TGTGCCAGCAGCGGGACTAGCGGGAGTAGAACCGGGGAGCTGTTTTTT

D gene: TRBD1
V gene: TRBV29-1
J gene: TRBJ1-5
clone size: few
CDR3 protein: CSVTTGGVHQPQHF
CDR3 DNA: TGCAGCGTGACGACAGGGGGGGTACATCAGCCCCAGCATTTT

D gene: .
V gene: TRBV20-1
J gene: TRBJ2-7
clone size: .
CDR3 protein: CSAIGQTHYEQYF
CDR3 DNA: TGCAGTGCTATCGGGCAGACACACTACGAGCAGTACTTC

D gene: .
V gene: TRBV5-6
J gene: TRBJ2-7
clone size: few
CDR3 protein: CASSSDRNYEQYF
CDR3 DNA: TGTGCCAGCAGCTCCGACAGGAACTACGAGCAGTACTTC

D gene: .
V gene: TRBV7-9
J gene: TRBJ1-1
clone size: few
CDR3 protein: CASTRWGVTEAFF
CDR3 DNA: TGTGCCAGCACCCGGTGGGGAGTGACTGAAGCTTTCTTT

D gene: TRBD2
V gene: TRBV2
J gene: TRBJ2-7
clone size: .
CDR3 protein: CASRAVSGIREQYF
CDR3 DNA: TGTGCCAGCAGGGCGGTTAGCGGGATACGCGAGCAGTACTTC

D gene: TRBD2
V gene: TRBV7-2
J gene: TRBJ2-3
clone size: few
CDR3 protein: CASSSLPLAGTTDTQYF
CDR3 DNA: TGTGCCAGCAGCTCCCTCCCCCTAGCGGGGACCACAGATACGCAGTATTTT

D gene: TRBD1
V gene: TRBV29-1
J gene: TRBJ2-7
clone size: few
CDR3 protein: CSVEIQGAYEQYF
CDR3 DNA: TGCAGCGTTGAGATACAGGGGGCCTACGAGCAGTACTTC

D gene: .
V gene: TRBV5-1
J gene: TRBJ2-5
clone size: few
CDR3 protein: CASSHTSVGDNEQYF
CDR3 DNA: TGCGCCAGCAGCCACACTAGCGTCGGGGACAATGAGCAGTACTTC

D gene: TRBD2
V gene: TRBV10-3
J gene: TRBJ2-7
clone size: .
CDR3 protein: CAISGRGDYEQYF
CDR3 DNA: TGTGCCATCAGCGGGAGGGGTGACTACGAGCAGTACTTC

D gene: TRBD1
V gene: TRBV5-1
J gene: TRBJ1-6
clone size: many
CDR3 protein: CASSSGQGSYNSPLHF
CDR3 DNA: TGCGCCAGCAGCTCCGGACAGGGGTCATATAATTCACCCCTCCACTTT

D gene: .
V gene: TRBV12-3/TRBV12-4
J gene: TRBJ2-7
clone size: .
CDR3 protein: CASSGRDKNYEQYF
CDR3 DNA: TGTGCCAGCAGTGGACGGGACAAGAACTACGAGCAGTACTTC

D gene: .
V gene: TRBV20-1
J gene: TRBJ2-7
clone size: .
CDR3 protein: CSARSTNWTVRSSYEQYF
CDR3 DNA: TGCAGTGCTAGATCGACAAATTGGACAGTTAGGAGCTCCTACGAGCAGTACTTC

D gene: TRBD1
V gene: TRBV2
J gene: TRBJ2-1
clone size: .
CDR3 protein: CASVLPGQGERSYNEQFF
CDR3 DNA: TGTGCCAGCGTTTTACCGGGACAGGGGGAGAGATCCTACAATGAGCAGTTCTTC

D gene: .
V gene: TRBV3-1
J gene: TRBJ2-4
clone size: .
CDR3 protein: CASSQEVVSQWQYF
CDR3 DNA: TGTGCCAGCAGCCAAGAAGTTGTCAGTCAGTGGCAGTACTTC

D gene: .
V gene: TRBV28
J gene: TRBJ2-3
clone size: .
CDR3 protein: CAGSLSFRIRTPPDTQYF
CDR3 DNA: TGTGCCGGCAGTTTAAGTTTCCGAATTAGGACCCCCCCAGATACGCAGTATTTT

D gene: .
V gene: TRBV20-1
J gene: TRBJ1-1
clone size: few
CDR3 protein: CSASLRHTEAFF
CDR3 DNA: TGCAGTGCTAGTCTCCGACACACTGAAGCTTTCTTT

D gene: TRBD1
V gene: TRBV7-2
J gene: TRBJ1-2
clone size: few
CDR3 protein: CASFREGAIYGYTF
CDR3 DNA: TGTGCCAGTTTCCGGGAGGGGGCTATCTATGGCTACACCTTC